The 7 T cell receptor beta chains below come from one sample, sequenced in a study of cytomegalovirus exposure and HLA in healthy donors. A multiplex PCR was run with 60 Vbeta primers and 13 Jbeta primers. The table came from immunoSEQ multiplex PCR; TCRdb's copy has only in-frame clones and leaves some out. Counted here are around 110,000 clones, almost 70% occurring once; the ten biggest clones make up 8% to 9.5%. The specimen sequenced was PBMCs. These receptors came from a man aged 25 to 40 in good health and CMV-seropositive.

The chain is built from TRBV5-1 and TRBJ1-4; weak D call: TRBD1 (5 bases). CDR1 is SGHRS and CDR2 is YFSETQ in the germline V gene. Trimming pared 4 bases from V and 3 bases from J, leaving 16 bases between. This CDR3 region has 16 residues. The DNA of the CDR3 is TGCGCCAGCAGCCCGTCCACTCAGGGCCCTAATGAAAAACTGTTTTTT. It specifies CASSPSTQGPNEKLFF.

This sequence joins TRBV9 and TRBJ2-5, with TRBD2 matching 10 bases. This CDR3 is built from 16 residues. Germline V gene lookup returns CDR1 SGDLS and CDR2 YYNGEE. The J segment lost 1 base and the V segment lost 2 bases, leaving 5 bases of the junction unmatched. The DNA for the CDR3 is TGTGCCAGCAGCGTTCTAGCGGGAGTCCTCCAAGAGACCCAGTACTTC. Protein sequence: CASSVLAGVLQETQYF.

This clone occurred once. The CDR3 loop reads CASSLGRFTEAFF. CDR3 in DNA: TGTGCCAGCAGCCTAGGAAGGTTCACTGAAGCTTTCTTT. The chain combines TRBV6-5 with TRBJ1-1; D ambiguous. Germline V gene lookup returns CDR1 MNHEY and CDR2 SVGAGI. The length of the CDR3 is 13 residues. With 6 bases removed from V and 4 bases from J, the gap between germline ends came to 12 bases.

The rearrangement uses TRBV5-1 and TRBJ2-1; 8 positions match TRBD2. The CDR3 contains 18 residues. The junction had 10 bases not matched to a gene; V was cut back by 1 base and J by 1 base. The germline gives CDR1 SGHRS, CDR2 YFSETQ. Here the CDR3 reads CASSLSVAGGLSYNEQFF. Written as DNA, the CDR3 is TGCGCCAGCAGCTTGTCCGTGGCGGGGGGTCTGTCCTACAATGAGCAGTTCTTC.

The chain employs TRBV6-5 and TRBJ1-4; D is ambiguous. Germline V gives CDR1 MNHEY, CDR2 SVGAGI. The CDR3 contains 14 residues. The V end was cut by 5 bases, the J end by 0 bases, with 7 bases between. The CDR3 spells CASSPHSTNEKLFF. CDR3 nucleotide sequence: TGTGCCAGCAGTCCCCATTCAACTAATGAAAAACTGTTTTTT.

This chain uses TRBV2 with TRBJ2-5; TRBD1 agrees at 7 bases. Germline V gene lookup returns CDR1 SNHLY and CDR2 FYNNEI. The junction had 7 bases not matched to a gene; V was cut back by 5 bases and J by 1 base. The CDR3 is made up of 15 amino acids. The CDR3, as DNA: TGTGCCAGCAGTCGACAGGGCTTCTTCCAAGAGACCCAGTACTTC. It translates to CASSRQGFFQETQYF.

The chain combines TRBV15 with TRBJ2-1, with 7 bases aligning to TRBD2. This CDR3 spans 14 amino acids. Looked up from germline, CDR1 is LNHNV and CDR2 is YYDKDF (reference sequence). Germline trimming cut 6 bases from V and 1 base from J; bases unmatched to any gene: 3. In DNA, the CDR3 is TGTGCCACCAGGCGGGAGTCGTCCTACAATGAGCAGTTCTTC. Encoded protein: CATRRESSYNEQFF.